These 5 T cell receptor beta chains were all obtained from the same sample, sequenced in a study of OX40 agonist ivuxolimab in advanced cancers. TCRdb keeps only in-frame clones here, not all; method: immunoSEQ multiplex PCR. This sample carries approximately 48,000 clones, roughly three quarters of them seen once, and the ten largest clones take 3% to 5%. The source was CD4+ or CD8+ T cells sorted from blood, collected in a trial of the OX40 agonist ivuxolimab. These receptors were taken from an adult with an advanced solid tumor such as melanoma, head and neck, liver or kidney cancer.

The CDR3, as DNA: TGTGCCAGCAGCAACATCCTCTTGGCGGGAGAGTCCAACGAGCAGTACTTC. This codes for CASSNILLAGESNEQYF. The genes are TRBV21-1 and TRBJ2-7; TRBD2 is taken as the D call from the table, unchecked against the DNA. TRBV21-1 is a pseudogene locus. The CDR3 is 17 amino acids.

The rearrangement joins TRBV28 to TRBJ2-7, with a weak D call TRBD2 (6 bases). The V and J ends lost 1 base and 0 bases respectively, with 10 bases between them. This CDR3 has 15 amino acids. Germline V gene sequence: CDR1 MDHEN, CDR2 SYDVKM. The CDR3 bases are TGTGCCAGCAGTTTATCTAGCGCCAGCTCCTACGAGCAGTACTTC. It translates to CASSLSSASSYEQYF.

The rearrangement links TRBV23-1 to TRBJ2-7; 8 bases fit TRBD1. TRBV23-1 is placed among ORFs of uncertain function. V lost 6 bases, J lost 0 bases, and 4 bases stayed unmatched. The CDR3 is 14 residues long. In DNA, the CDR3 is TGCGCCAGCAGACTACAGGGGGTCTCCTACGAGCAGTACTTC. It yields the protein CASRLQGVSYEQYF.

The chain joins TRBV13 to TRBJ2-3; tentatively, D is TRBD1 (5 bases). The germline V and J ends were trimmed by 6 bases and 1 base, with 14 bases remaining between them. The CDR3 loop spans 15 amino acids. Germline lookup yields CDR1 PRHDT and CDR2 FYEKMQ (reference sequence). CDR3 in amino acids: CASRSRPGRTDTQYF. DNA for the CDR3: TGTGCCAGCAGGAGTAGGCCAGGGCGCACAGATACGCAGTATTTT.

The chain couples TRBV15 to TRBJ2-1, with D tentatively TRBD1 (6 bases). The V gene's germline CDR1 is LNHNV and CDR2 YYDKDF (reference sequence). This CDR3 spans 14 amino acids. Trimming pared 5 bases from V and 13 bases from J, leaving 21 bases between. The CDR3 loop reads CATSGRTGHEYQFF. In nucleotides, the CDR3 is TGTGCCACCAGCGGCCGCACAGGGCACGAATATCAGTTCTTC. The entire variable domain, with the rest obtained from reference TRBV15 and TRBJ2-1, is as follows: DAMVIQNPRYQVTQFGKPVTLSCSQTLNHNVMYWYQQKSSQAPKLLFHYYDKDFNNEADTPDNFQSRRPNTSFCFLDIRSPGLGDTAMYLCATSGRTGHEYQFFGPGTRLTVL.